One sample yielded the 25 T cell receptor beta chains listed below, sequenced in a study of radiation and T cells in renal cell carcinoma. Documented time point: blood 2 weeks post-SBRT. As to treatment: 15 Gy SBRT to primary tumor, nephrectomy 4 weeks later. TCRdb's table, derived via immunoSEQ multiplex PCR, lists solely in-frame clones and lacks some. The repertoire holds around 26,000 clones, with over 70% as singletons. The source was blood, collected from a patient whose treatment included radiotherapy and nephrectomy. The receptor source for this set is a man aged 55 to 70 with renal cell carcinoma.

The CDR3 sequence is CASSQDLIGGQPQHF. CDR3 DNA sequence: TGCGCCAGCAGCCAAGATCTAATCGGCGGTCAGCCCCAGCATTTT. The rearrangement joins TRBV4-3 to TRBJ1-5, with D uncertain. The CDR3 is 15 residues long. The germline V and J ends were trimmed by 0 bases and 6 bases, with 12 bases remaining between them. Per the germline V gene, CDR1 is LGHNA and CDR2 is YSLEER.

The chain uses TRBV6-5 and TRBJ2-3; TRBD2 aligns across 7 bases. Germline loops: CDR1 MNHEY, CDR2 SVGAGI. The CDR3 is made up of 15 amino acids. Trimming took 6 bases from V and 6 from J; bases not matched to a gene: 12. The CDR3 here is CASRQSGAGIDTQYF. For the CDR3, the DNA is TGTGCCAGCAGACAAAGCGGGGCGGGAATTGATACGCAGTATTTT.

The V call is TRBV6-5, the J call TRBJ2-1; D could derive from TRBD1 or TRBD2 (5 bases each). The V gene lost 6 bases and the J gene lost 7 bases, with 19 bases spanning the gap. Germline CDR1 MNHEY, CDR2 SVGAGI. The CDR3 has 15 amino acids. As DNA, the CDR3 is TGTGCCAGCAGACATAGCCGGGACGGAAAGAATGAGCAGTTCTTC. Protein sequence: CASRHSRDGKNEQFF.

V is TRBV7-2 and J is TRBJ1-2; D is unclear. The V gene's germline CDR1 is SGHTA and CDR2 FQGNSA. The CDR3 extends over 15 amino acids. Trimming removed 2 bases from V and 4 bases from J, with 14 bases in between. The CDR3 here is CASSLTYPHSYGYTF. CDR3 DNA: TGTGCCAGCAGCTTAACGTACCCGCACAGCTATGGCTACACCTTC.

About this clone itself: One end of the junction is discordant with germline, which a read error may explain. This chain uses TRBV7-7 with TRBJ2-3, with 10 bases that match TRBD2. The CDR3 contains 14 residues. Germline V gives CDR1 SSHAT, CDR2 FNYEAQ (reference sequence). The CDR3 DNA follows: TGTGCTAGCAGCTCGGGACTAGCGCCAGATACGCAGTATTTT. This encodes CASSSGLAPDTQYF.

This chain links TRBV7-2 with TRBJ2-2, with unresolved D. V dropped 2 bases and J dropped 0 bases, with 4 bases sitting between them. Germline loops: CDR1 SGHTA, CDR2 FQGNSA. The CDR3 extends over 14 amino acids. The CDR3 coding sequence is TGTGCCAGCAGCTTATTTCCGAACACCGGGGAGCTGTTTTTT. Translation gives CASSLFPNTGELFF.

This sequence joins TRBV11-3 and TRBJ2-2; 7 positions match TRBD1. The CDR3 totals 19 residues. J gave up 1 base and V 5 bases, and 16 bases lay outside the gene matches. CDR1 is SGHNT, CDR2 YENEEA, per germline. The CDR3 nucleotides are TGTGCCAGCAGCCTCACGGGACAGAACATTAAACTGAACACCGGGGAGCTGTTTTTT. Encoded protein: CASSLTGQNIKLNTGELFF.

This sequence joins TRBV4-3 and TRBJ2-7; 8 positions agree with TRBD1. Trimming removed 2 bases from V and 5 bases from J; junction bases left unmatched: 11. The germline V gene has CDR1 LGHNA and CDR2 YSLEER. This CDR3 comprises 16 residues. CDR3 coding DNA: TGCGCCAGCAGCCAACTTGGCTGGACAGGGAACAACGAGCAGTACTTC. Encoded protein: CASSQLGWTGNNEQYF.

The J gene is TRBJ1-1, the V gene TRBV5-6, with D uncertain. V lost 0 bases and J 3 bases, leaving 6 bases between the germline ends. The CDR3 consists of 13 residues. Per the germline V gene, CDR1 is SGHDT and CDR2 is YYEEEE. The CDR3 loop is CASSLGLDTEAFF. DNA for the CDR3: TGTGCCAGCAGCTTGGGGCTGGACACTGAAGCTTTCTTT.

This chain connects TRBV9 to TRBJ2-7; D perhaps matches TRBD2 (6 bases). Trimming removed 0 bases from V and 0 bases from J, with 10 bases in between. CDR3 length: 15 residues. Germline V gene lookup returns CDR1 SGDLS and CDR2 YYNGEE. CDR3 residues: CASSVGASVSYEQYF. CDR3 DNA sequence: TGTGCCAGCAGCGTAGGGGCTAGCGTCTCCTACGAGCAGTACTTC.

The chain uses TRBV4-1 and TRBJ1-2; 7 nucleotides line up with TRBD1. V shed 1 base, J shed 8 bases, and the junction held 10 bases outside the gene matches. CDR1 and CDR2 (germline): MGHRA, YSYEKL. The CDR3 extends over 15 amino acids. The CDR3 bases are TGCGCCAGCAGCCAAGCACGGCAGGGGGGAGGAGGCTACACCTTC. As protein: CASSQARQGGGGYTF.

CDR3 in amino acids: CATSSSTARTSPLHF. In DNA form, the CDR3 reads TGTGCCACCAGCAGTTCTACCGCCCGAACTTCACCCCTCCACTTT. V usage is TRBV15 and J usage is TRBJ1-6, with D uncertain. V was trimmed by 3 bases and J by 9 bases, leaving 15 bases between them. Germline V lookup: CDR1 LNHNV, CDR2 YYDKDF (reference sequence). This CDR3 has 15 amino acids.

This sequence joins TRBV9 and TRBJ1-2, with D possibly TRBD1 on 5 matching bases. V was cut by 3 bases and J by 3 bases, with 9 bases left in between. Germline CDR1 is SGDLS and CDR2 is YYNGEE. The CDR3 runs to 13 residues. The DNA of the CDR3 is TGTGCCAGCAGCGCCGGGGGATACTATGGCTACACCTTC. Translating it yields CASSAGGYYGYTF.

This clone came up a few times. Within the sample, other DNA sequences also encode this same CDR3. This sequence joins TRBV9 and TRBJ2-2; no definite D call. The CDR3 is 13 amino acids. Germline-derived CDR1 and CDR2 are SGDLS and YYNGEE. Trimming stripped 2 bases from V and 4 bases from J, with 6 bases between. The CDR3 nucleotides read TGTGCCAGCAGCGTCCTAGTCACCGGGGAGCTGTTTTTT. Protein: CASSVLVTGELFF.

This chain uses TRBV29-1 with TRBJ2-1; D is possibly TRBD2 (6 bases). CDR1 is SQVTM and CDR2 is ANQGSEA in the germline V gene. Trimming left V 3 bases short and J 7 bases short, with 10 bases between. The CDR3 has 12 residues. The CDR3 nucleotides are TGCAGCGTTGAGGGACGGGGGAATGAGCAGTTCTTC. Translating gives CSVEGRGNEQFF.

V is TRBV7-9 and J is TRBJ1-6; 7 bases are shared with TRBD1. Trimming at V came to 1 base and at J to 13 bases, leaving 7 bases not matched to a gene. This CDR3 comprises 14 residues. Germline values: CDR1 SEHNR, CDR2 FQNEAQ (reference sequence). CDR3 loop: CASSLDPEGAPLHF. DNA for the CDR3: TGTGCCAGCAGCTTAGACCCCGAGGGGGCCCCCCTCCACTTT.

This rearrangement joins TRBV7-2 to TRBJ2-7; maybe TRBD2 (6 bases). The CDR3 has 15 amino acids. Trimming shortened V by 8 bases and J by 2 bases, and 19 bases separated the two germline ends. Germline V gene sequence: CDR1 SGHTA, CDR2 FQGNSA. CDR3 residues: CASATAGNTAYEQYF. The CDR3 nucleotides are TGTGCCAGCGCCACCGCGGGAAACACTGCCTACGAGCAGTACTTC. Full variable domain (missing parts from reference TRBV7-2 and TRBJ2-7): GAGVSQSPSNKVTEKGKDVELRCDPISGHTALYWYRQSLGQGLEFLIYFQGNSAPDKSGLPSDRFSAERTGGSVSTLTIQRTQQEDSAVYLCASATAGNTAYEQYFGPGTRLTVT.

The rearrangement uses TRBV10-2 and TRBJ2-1; 10 nucleotides align to TRBD1. CDR3 size: 16 residues. The germline V gene encodes CDR1 WSHSY and CDR2 SAAADI. The V segment lost 3 bases and the J segment 7 bases; nucleotides outside the gene matches: 9. The CDR3 sequence: CASSDPWTGGRNEQFF. The DNA for the CDR3 is TGCGCCAGCAGTGACCCTTGGACAGGGGGTCGTAATGAGCAGTTCTTC.

The rearrangement uses TRBV4-3 and TRBJ2-5; 9 bases match TRBD1. TRBJ2-7 explains the end of the DNA better; the J call may be wrong. The CDR3 totals 18 residues. Germline V CDR1 and CDR2: LGHNA, YSLEER. CDR3 nucleotides: TGCGCCAGCAGCCAAGAGGCCGCTGGGACAGGGAAGTATGTCGAGCAGTACTTC. Protein: CASSQEAAGTGKYVEQYF.

V is TRBV29-1 and J is TRBJ2-3; TRBD1 agrees at 7 bases. The junction had 6 bases not matched to a gene; V was cut back by 6 bases and J by 0 bases. Germline values: CDR1 SQVTM, CDR2 ANQGSEA. The CDR3 runs 14 residues. Written as DNA, the CDR3 is TGCAGCGTCAGGGGGACAACTAGCACAGATACGCAGTATTTT. Its protein product is CSVRGTTSTDTQYF.

The chain couples TRBV12-5 to TRBJ2-6; 16 bases agree with TRBD2. Germline lookup yields CDR1 LGHNT and CDR2 FRNRAP. The V gene end was trimmed by 7 bases and the J gene end by 2 bases; junction bases not matched to a gene: 11. The CDR3 is made up of 20 amino acids. The CDR3 protein is CASALRGLAGGGPGANVLTF. For the CDR3, the DNA is TGTGCTAGTGCCTTAAGGGGACTAGCGGGAGGGGGCCCTGGGGCCAACGTCCTGACTTTC.

The chain combines TRBV6-6 with TRBJ2-7; D is perhaps TRBD2 (6 bases). Germline V gene lookup returns CDR1 MNHNY and CDR2 SVGAGI (reference sequence). The CDR3 spans 15 residues. Trimming removed 8 bases from V and 0 bases from J, with 17 bases in between. The CDR3 here is CASAQEGTSSYEQYF. CDR3 DNA sequence: TGTGCCAGCGCTCAGGAGGGGACCAGCTCCTACGAGCAGTACTTC.

The chain recombines TRBV5-6 with TRBJ1-1; TRBD1 might be the D (5 bases). From germline, CDR1 is SGHDT and CDR2 YYEEEE. The CDR3 consists of 15 residues. V gave up 2 bases and J gave up 5 bases, with 16 bases separating them. CDR3 region: CASSFVGGEGTEAFF. The CDR3 DNA sequence: TGTGCCAGCAGCTTCGTGGGCGGGGAGGGGACTGAAGCTTTCTTT. The whole variable domain, filled in from reference TRBV5-6 and TRBJ1-1, reads DAGVTQSPTHLIKTRGQQVTLRCSPKSGHDTVSWYQQALGQGPQFIFQYYEEEERQRGNFPDRFSGHQFPNYSSELNVNALLLGDSALYLCASSFVGGEGTEAFFGQGTRLTVV.

This clone occurred once. The chain links TRBV5-1 to TRBJ2-5; 7 bases are shared with TRBD1. Germline-derived CDR1 and CDR2 are SGHRS and YFSETQ. The J segment lost 5 bases and the V segment lost 4 bases, leaving 8 bases of the junction unmatched. The CDR3 sequence is 14 residues long. As DNA, the CDR3 is TGCGCCAGCAGCGCTCGACAGGGAAAGGAGACCCAGTACTTC. As protein: CASSARQGKETQYF. Full variable domain (rest looked up from reference TRBV5-1 and TRBJ2-5): KAGVTQTPRYLIKTRGQQVTLSCSPISGHRSVSWYQQTPGQGLQFLFEYFSETQRNKGNFPGRFSGRQFSNSRSEMNVSTLELGDSALYLCASSARQGKETQYFGPGTRLLVL.

V is TRBV4-1 and J is TRBJ2-3; no definite D call. V shed 1 base and J shed 3 bases, with 11 bases lying between them. The CDR3 sequence is 15 residues long. Germline CDR1 and CDR2: MGHRA and YSYEKL. The DNA for the CDR3 is TGCGCCAGCAGCCAAGGGGTTCTTTTAACAGATACGCAGTATTTT. Amino acids: CASSQGVLLTDTQYF.